Presented here are 10 T cell receptor beta chains from one specimen sequenced in a study of blood T cell repertoires in COVID-19. Profiled with immunoSEQ multiplex PCR; TCRdb holds only in-frame clones, not every one. The sample lists hundreds of thousands of clones; around 87% were seen once. Sample: peripheral blood. These receptors all stem from an older man with acute or convalescent COVID-19.

CDR3 coding DNA: TGTGCCAGCAGCTCTTGGGGACAGCTCCAAGAGACCCAGTACTTC. It codes for CASSSWGQLQETQYF. The chain couples TRBV11-2 to TRBJ2-5; 7 bases match TRBD1. V shed 4 bases, J shed 1 base, and the junction held 6 bases outside the gene matches. This CDR3 region has 15 residues. CDR1 and CDR2 (germline): SGHAT, FQNNGV.

This chain uses TRBV5-3 with TRBJ2-7; 7 bases line up with TRBD1. TRBV5-3 falls under the ORF class, with uncertain function. The CDR3 sequence is 13 residues long. Trimming took 8 bases from V and 3 from J; bases not matched to a gene: 8. This CDR3 reads CASRQGKYYEQYF. CDR3 coding DNA: TGTGCCAGTAGACAGGGAAAATACTACGAGCAGTACTTC.

V is TRBV11-2 and J is TRBJ1-4; TRBD1 is a possible D gene (5 bases). The CDR3 has 13 residues. V lost 2 bases to trimming and J lost 11 bases, with 12 bases between them. CDR1 and CDR2 from the germline V gene are SGHAT and FQNNGV. The CDR3, as DNA: TGTGCCAGCAGCTTAAGTTTCCAGGGCAAACTGTTTTTT. It translates to CASSLSFQGKLFF.

This clone was observed a single time. The J gene is TRBJ2-3, the V gene TRBV5-1; 16 positions match TRBD2. Unmatched junction bases numbered 6, after V lost 4 bases and J lost 4 bases. CDR1 is SGHRS, CDR2 YFSETQ, per germline. This CDR3 spans 17 amino acids. The chain's CDR3 is CASSRGLAGGLPDTQYF. In DNA, the CDR3 is TGCGCCAGCAGCCGGGGACTAGCGGGGGGGTTGCCAGATACGCAGTATTTT.

The CDR3 loop is CASSQQTGGSPNEKLFF. The DNA of the CDR3 is TGTGCCAGCAGCCAACAGACAGGGGGCTCCCCTAATGAAAAACTGTTTTTT. J is TRBJ1-4 and V is TRBV4-2; 10 positions match TRBD1. Germline assignment: CDR1 LGHNA and CDR2 YNFKEQ. The CDR3 has 17 residues. Trimming cost V 2 bases and J 3 bases; bases outside gene matches: 6.

The rearrangement links TRBV18 to TRBJ1-2; a weak D match, TRBD1 (5 bases). The CDR3 is 12 residues long. Germline assignment: CDR1 KGHSH and CDR2 LQKENI. Trimming cost V 2 bases and J 8 bases, with 9 bases left between them. CDR3 nucleotide sequence: TGTGCCAGCTCACCAACTGGGGGGGGCTACACCTTC. It codes for CASSPTGGGYTF.

This clone has a handful of counts. V is TRBV3-1 (or the pseudogene TRBV3-2) and J is TRBJ2-2; a weak D match, TRBD1 (7 bases). The CDR3 spans 16 residues. Germline CDR1 reads LGHDT; CDR2 reads YNNKEL (reference sequence). V was trimmed by 1 base and J by 5 bases, leaving 14 bases between them. CDR3 sequence (DNA): TGTGCCAGCAGCCAAGTCTACGGGGGACAGACCGGGGAGCTGTTTTTT. This gives the protein CASSQVYGGQTGELFF.

This chain joins TRBV4-2 and TRBJ2-1; D is unclear. The CDR3 consists of 13 residues. CDR1 is LGHNA and CDR2 is YNFKEQ in the germline V gene. Trimming cost V 1 base and J 9 bases, with 10 bases left between them. The CDR3 bases are TGTGCCAGCAGCCAAGTCGAAGCCCCTGAGCAGTTCTTC. Encoded protein: CASSQVEAPEQFF.

The rearrangement joins TRBV2 to TRBJ2-3, with 11 bases matching TRBD2. The CDR3 is made up of 14 amino acids. CDR1 is SNHLY and CDR2 is FYNNEI in the germline V gene. V dropped 4 bases and J dropped 6; count of bases not matched to a gene: 3. CDR3 DNA sequence: TGTGCCAGCAGTGTAGCGGGAGGGATGGATACGCAGTATTTT. Encoded protein: CASSVAGGMDTQYF.

The chain uses TRBV6-2 or TRBV6-3 and TRBJ2-7; 8 bases are shared with TRBD1. CDR1 and CDR2 (germline): MNHEY, SVGEGT. The CDR3 runs 13 residues. Germline trimming cut 5 bases from V and 3 bases from J; bases unmatched to any gene: 3. CDR3 nucleotides: TGTGCCAGCAGTAGGACAGGGATCTACGAGCAGTACTTC. Amino acid sequence: CASSRTGIYEQYF.